This entry is about one T cell receptor beta chain. Original processing methods: Counts of nucleated cells, estimated from reference gene primer amplification, were obtained. Produced via immunoSEQ multiplex PCR; TCRdb's table is partial and in-frame only. V and J calls and clone size are given by that table; D and trimming were obtained from the DNA. In the table there are tens of thousands of clones, 77% of which are singletons. These data originate in a study of blood T cell repertoires in COVID-19. Study as a whole: Sources were T cells, B-cell-depleted T cells, or PBMCs; the material itself was cDNA or gDNA.

The CDR3 spans 16 residues. V was clipped by 2 bases and J by 7 bases; unmatched bases: 9. The germline gives CDR1 MGHRA, CDR2 YSYEKL. Patients of the Seattle cohort, enrolled during active infection, were followed longitudinally. The source is a man in his 70s with COVID-19, enrolled during active disease. Material for sequencing was peripheral blood. The V call is TRBV4-1, the J call TRBJ2-7; TRBD2 matches 12 bases. DNA for the CDR3: TGCGCCAGCAGCCAATCCCGACTAGCGGGGGATGGGGAGCAGTACTTC. Protein product: CASSQSRLAGDGEQYF.